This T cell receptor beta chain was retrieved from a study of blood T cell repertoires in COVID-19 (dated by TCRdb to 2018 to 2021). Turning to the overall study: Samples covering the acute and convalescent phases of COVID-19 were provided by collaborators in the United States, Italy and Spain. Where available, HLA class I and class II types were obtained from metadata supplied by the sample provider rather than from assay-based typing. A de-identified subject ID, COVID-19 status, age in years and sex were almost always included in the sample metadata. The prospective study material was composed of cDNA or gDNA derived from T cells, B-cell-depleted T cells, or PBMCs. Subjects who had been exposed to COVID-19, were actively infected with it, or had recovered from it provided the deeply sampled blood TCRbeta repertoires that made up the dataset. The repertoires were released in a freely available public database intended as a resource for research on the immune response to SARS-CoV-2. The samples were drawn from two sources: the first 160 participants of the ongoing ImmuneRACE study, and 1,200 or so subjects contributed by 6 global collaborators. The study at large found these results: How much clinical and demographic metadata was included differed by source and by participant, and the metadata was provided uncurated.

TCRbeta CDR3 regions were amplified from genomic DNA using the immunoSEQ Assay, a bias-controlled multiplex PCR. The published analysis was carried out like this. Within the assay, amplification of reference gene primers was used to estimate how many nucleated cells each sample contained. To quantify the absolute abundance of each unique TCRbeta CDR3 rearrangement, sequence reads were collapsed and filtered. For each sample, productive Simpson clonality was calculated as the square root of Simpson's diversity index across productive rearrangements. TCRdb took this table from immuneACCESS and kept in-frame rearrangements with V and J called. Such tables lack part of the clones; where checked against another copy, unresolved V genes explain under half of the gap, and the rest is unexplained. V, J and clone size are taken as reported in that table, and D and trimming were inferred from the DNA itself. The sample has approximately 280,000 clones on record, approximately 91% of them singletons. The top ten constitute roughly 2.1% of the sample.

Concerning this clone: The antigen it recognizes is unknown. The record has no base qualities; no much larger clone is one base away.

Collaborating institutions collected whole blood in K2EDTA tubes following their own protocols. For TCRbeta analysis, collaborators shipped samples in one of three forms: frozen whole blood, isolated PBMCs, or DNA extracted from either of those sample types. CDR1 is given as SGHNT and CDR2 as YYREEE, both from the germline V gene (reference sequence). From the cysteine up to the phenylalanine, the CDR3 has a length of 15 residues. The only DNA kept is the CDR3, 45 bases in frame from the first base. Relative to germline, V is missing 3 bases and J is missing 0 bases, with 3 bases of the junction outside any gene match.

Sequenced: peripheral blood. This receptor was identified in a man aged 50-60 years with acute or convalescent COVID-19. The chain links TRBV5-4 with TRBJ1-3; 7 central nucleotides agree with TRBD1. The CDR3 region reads CASSSTGVSGNTIYF. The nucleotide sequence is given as TGTGCCAGCAGCTCCACAGGGGTCTCTGGAAACACCATATATTTT. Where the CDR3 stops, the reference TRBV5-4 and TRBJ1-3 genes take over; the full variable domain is ETGVTQSPTHLIKTRGQQVTLRCSSQSGHNTVSWYQQALGQGPQFIFQYYREEENGRGNFPPRFSGLQFPNYSSELNVNALELDDSALYLCASSSTGVSGNTIYFGEGSWLTVV.